The 25 T cell receptor beta chains listed next were all sequenced from one sample in a study of T cell repertoires in cytomegalovirus infection. The antigens of these receptors remain unknown. TCRdb passed the reads through MiXCR, listing each CDR3 protein once. The sample consists of around 58,000 distinct CDR3 sequences, just over 20% of them appearing once. Material: CD8+ T cells from cultured PBMCs, obtained from culture after CMV antigen stimulation. The source is a human donor in good health (CMV status not recorded). Some clones in this sample may be carry-over from other donors' samples.

This rearrangement joins TRBV24-1 to TRBJ2-1; a possible D gene is TRBD2 (5 bases). The CDR3 length is 18 residues. Germline loops: CDR1 KGHDR, CDR2 SFDVKD. Trimming took 0 bases from V and 7 from J, leaving 21 bases between them. The CDR3 spells CATSDLPKVRLADNEQFF. The CDR3 DNA sequence: TGTGCCACCAGTGATTTGCCAAAAGTACGGCTAGCTGATAATGAGCAGTTCTTC.

This clonotype came up a few times. The CDR3 here is CASSPRTGPYNEQFF. Written as DNA, the CDR3 is TGTGCCAGCAGCCCGAGGACAGGGCCATACAATGAGCAGTTCTTC. V gene TRBV7-2 combines with J gene TRBJ2-1, with 8 bases aligning to TRBD1. V shed 5 bases and J 4 bases; nucleotides not matched to a gene: 7. Germline lookup yields CDR1 SGHTA and CDR2 FQGNSA. This CDR3 contains 15 residues.

This chain connects TRBV7-2 to TRBJ1-2, with TRBD1 as a possible D gene (6 bases). The ends were cut back, 0 bases at V and 1 base at J, with 15 bases in the middle. CDR1 and CDR2 from the germline V gene are SGHTA and FQGNSA. The CDR3 has 17 amino acids. The CDR3 reads CASSLASGEGVNYGYTF. The CDR3 DNA follows: TGTGCCAGCAGCTTAGCCTCAGGGGAGGGCGTTAACTATGGCTACACCTTC.

The genes are TRBV9 and TRBJ1-4; 8 bases map to TRBD1. From germline, CDR1 is SGDLS and CDR2 YYNGEE. V dropped 0 bases and J dropped 8; count of bases not matched to a gene: 6. The CDR3 length is 15 residues. The CDR3 DNA reads TGTGCCAGCAGCGTAGCCGGACAGGGCGGAGAAAAACTGTTTTTT. It encodes CASSVAGQGGEKLFF.

This clonotype was seen only a few times. V and J are TRBV23-1 and TRBJ2-2; 8 bases line up with TRBD1. TRBV23-1 counts as an open reading frame of uncertain function. The CDR3 has 18 residues. Trimming cost V 4 bases and J 0 bases; bases outside gene matches: 10. CDR3 nucleotide sequence: TGCGCCAGCAGTCTATTCGGGCAGGGGGCGTCGAACACCGGGGAGCTGTTTTTT. Translating gives CASSLFGQGASNTGELFF.

V gene TRBV5-6 combines with J gene TRBJ2-1; D is tentatively TRBD1 or TRBD2 (5 bases each). V dropped 0 bases and J dropped 8 bases, with 15 bases sitting between them. The CDR3 totals 15 residues. Germline V CDR1 and CDR2: SGHDT, YYEEEE. The CDR3 reads CASSLVQTGGDEQFF. CDR3 nucleotide sequence: TGTGCCAGCAGCTTGGTACAAACAGGAGGCGATGAGCAGTTCTTC.

This clonotype was picked up one time. CDR3 sequence: CASSLDVFQNTEAFF. CDR3 in DNA: TGTGCCAGCAGCTTGGACGTCTTCCAGAACACTGAAGCTTTCTTT. This sequence joins TRBV5-6 and TRBJ1-1; D is ambiguous. The germline V gene has CDR1 SGHDT and CDR2 YYEEEE. V was trimmed by 0 bases and J by 1 base, leaving 10 bases between them. The CDR3 is 15 amino acids.

The chain recombines TRBV9 with TRBJ1-4; the D gene is possibly TRBD1 (5 bases). Looked up from germline, CDR1 is SGDLS and CDR2 is YYNGEE. The CDR3 is made up of 16 amino acids. Trimming removed 4 bases at V and 8 bases at J, with 21 bases between. CDR3 protein: CASSTSGTPTLEKLFF. As DNA, the CDR3 is TGTGCCAGCAGCACCTCCGGGACTCCTACTCTCGAAAAACTGTTTTTT.

A few counts support this clonotype. The chain couples TRBV12-3 or TRBV12-4 to TRBJ2-3; 8 bases fit TRBD1. Trimming removed 0 bases from V and 0 bases from J; junction bases left unmatched: 2. The CDR3 covers 16 residues. The CDR3 bases are TGTGCCAGCAGTTTAGCGGGACAGGCTAGCACAGATACGCAGTATTTT. It is translated as CASSLAGQASTDTQYF.

The rearrangement joins TRBV5-5 to TRBJ2-5; 8 bases fit TRBD2. The CDR3 has 14 amino acids. The trim removed 4 bases at V and 5 bases at J, leaving 7 bases unmatched. Germline CDR1 is SGHKS and CDR2 is YYEKEE (reference sequence). This CDR3 reads CASSRGGNGETQYF. The CDR3 DNA sequence: TGTGCCAGCAGCCGGGGGGGCAATGGGGAGACCCAGTACTTC.

There are a few counts of this clonotype. Mismatch with germline at one junction end may stem from a read error. The chain combines TRBV6-1 with TRBJ1-5; D gene ambiguous. The CDR3 extends over 15 amino acids. Germline assignment: CDR1 MNHNS and CDR2 SASEGT. The CDR3, as DNA: TGTGCCAGCAGTAAAGCTGACGCCGCCAATCAGCCCCAGCATTTT. Protein product: CASSKADAANQPQHF.

The chain carries TRBV27 and TRBJ2-3; 11 bases agree with TRBD2. The CDR3 sequence is 18 residues long. Germline V CDR1 and CDR2: MNHEY, SMNVEV (reference sequence). The V gene end was trimmed by 5 bases and the J gene end by 2 bases; junction bases not matched to a gene: 12. The CDR3 spells CASSTERRGLADTDTQYF. The CDR3 DNA reads as TGTGCCAGCAGTACCGAGCGCCGGGGACTAGCGGACACAGATACGCAGTATTTT.

This clonotype was detected a few times. This chain links TRBV12-3 or TRBV12-4 with TRBJ2-3; no clear D gene. The CDR3 is 10 amino acids. V was cut by 6 bases and J by 6 bases, with 4 bases left in between. Here the CDR3 reads CASSVDTQYF. CDR3 in DNA: TGTGCCAGCAGCGTTGATACGCAGTATTTT.

This chain uses TRBV27 with TRBJ1-6; no definite D call. Per germline, CDR1 MNHEY and CDR2 SMNVEV (reference sequence). This CDR3 has 14 residues. Trimming removed 5 bases from V and 2 bases from J, with 7 bases in between. In nucleotides, the CDR3 is TGTGCCAGCAGTCCGGGAACCTATAATTCACCCCTCCACTTT. Its translation is CASSPGTYNSPLHF.

This clonotype turned up a few times. The genes are TRBV6-6 and TRBJ1-5; 10 nucleotides align to TRBD1. CDR1 is MNHNY, CDR2 SVGAGI, per germline (reference sequence). V lost 3 bases, J lost 2 bases, and 4 bases stayed unmatched. This CDR3 has 16 amino acids. The CDR3 nucleotides read TGTGCCAGCAGTTATCCCGGGACAGGGGGCAATCAGCCCCAGCATTTT. Translation: CASSYPGTGGNQPQHF.

This clonotype has at least ten counts. V usage is TRBV27 and J usage is TRBJ1-2, with D perhaps TRBD1 (5 bases). The CDR3 sequence is 16 residues long. Germline V gene data show CDR1 as MNHEY and CDR2 as SMNVEV (reference sequence). Trimming removed 4 bases at V and 2 bases at J, with 17 bases between. The chain's CDR3 is CASSSRTLRGNYGYTF. CDR3 DNA: TGTGCCAGCAGTTCACGGACACTAAGAGGCAACTATGGCTACACCTTC.

This clonotype was seen only a few times. The gene calls are TRBV10-3 and TRBJ2-2; no clear D gene. Trimming removed 0 bases from V and 1 base from J, with 12 bases in between. The CDR3 is 17 residues long. CDR1 and CDR2 (germline): ENHRY, SYGVKD. The CDR3 sequence: CAISESSQTLNTGELFF. CDR3 nucleotides: TGTGCCATCAGTGAGTCGTCACAAACCCTGAACACCGGGGAGCTGTTTTTT.

The CDR3 spells CASSQDGLAGDEQYF. Here the CDR3 DNA reads TGCGCCAGCAGCCAAGACGGGCTAGCGGGGGACGAGCAGTACTTC. V and J are TRBV4-3 and TRBJ2-7; 10 bases align to TRBD2. V shed 0 bases, J shed 5 bases, and the junction held 4 bases outside the gene matches. The V gene's germline CDR1 is LGHNA and CDR2 YSLEER. The length of the CDR3 is 15 residues.

The gene calls are TRBV7-9 and TRBJ1-2; 8 bases align to TRBD1. The V gene's germline CDR1 is SEHNR and CDR2 FQNEAQ (reference sequence). After removal of 5 bases from V and 1 base from J, the junction contained 9 bases not matched to a gene. This CDR3 has 16 residues. The CDR3 here is CASSADIGQGNYGYTF. The CDR3 coding sequence is TGTGCCAGCAGCGCAGATATAGGACAGGGTAACTATGGCTACACCTTC. Drawing the rest from reference TRBV7-9 and TRBJ1-2, the complete variable domain is DTGVSQNPRHKITKRGQNVTFRCDPISEHNRLYWYRQTLGQGPEFLTYFQNEAQLEKSRLLSDRFSAERPKGSFSTLEIQRTEQGDSAMYLCASSADIGQGNYGYTFGSGTRLTVV.

This sequence joins TRBV7-3 and TRBJ2-5; 11 bases fit TRBD1. V was clipped by 0 bases and J by 3 bases; unmatched bases: 3. This CDR3 region has 16 residues. The germline V gene encodes CDR1 SGHTA and CDR2 FQGTGA. CDR3 loop: CASSLTGTGGKETQYF. In DNA form, the CDR3 reads TGTGCCAGCAGCTTAACCGGGACAGGGGGGAAAGAGACCCAGTACTTC.

This clonotype has more than one count but fewer than ten. CDR3 coding DNA: TGTGCCAGCAGCTTTGAGGACCGAGGACCTCGGGAGCAGTACTTC. Protein: CASSFEDRGPREQYF. The chain carries TRBV7-2 and TRBJ2-7; D is ambiguous. The CDR3 contains 15 residues. The V gene's germline CDR1 is SGHTA and CDR2 FQGNSA. The V and J ends lost 3 bases and 7 bases respectively, with 19 bases between them.

V is TRBV7-2 and J is TRBJ1-4; D possibly corresponds to TRBD1 (5 bases). V was pared by 5 bases and J by 8 bases, with 15 bases between. Germline CDR1 SGHTA, CDR2 FQGNSA. This CDR3 spans 14 amino acids. Written as DNA, the CDR3 is TGTGCCAGCAGCCCCGGGACGGATACCGAAAAACTGTTTTTT. Its protein product is CASSPGTDTEKLFF.

The sample holds a few counts of this clonotype. The chain recombines TRBV12-3 or TRBV12-4 with TRBJ1-1, with 7 bases matching TRBD1. Unmatched junction bases numbered 3, after V lost 2 bases and J lost 6 bases. CDR3 size: 13 residues. The CDR3 protein is CASSLSGTAEAFF. For the CDR3, the DNA is TGTGCCAGCAGTTTATCCGGGACAGCTGAAGCTTTCTTT.

The rearrangement links TRBV30 to TRBJ1-1; 7 bases align to TRBD1. This CDR3 spans 18 amino acids. Germline lookup yields CDR1 GTSNPN and CDR2 SVGIG (reference sequence). V lost 3 bases and J lost 0; bases outside the gene matches: 16. The CDR3 spells CAWRVIGTANFLNTEAFF. DNA of the CDR3: TGTGCCTGGAGAGTAATCGGGACAGCAAACTTTTTGAACACTGAAGCTTTCTTT. The whole variable domain, remainder taken from reference TRBV30 and TRBJ1-1, is SQTIHQWPATLVQPVGSPLSLECTVEGTSNPNLYWYRQAAGRGLQLLFYSVGIGQISSEVPQNLSASRPQDRQFILSSKKLLLSDSGFYLCAWRVIGTANFLNTEAFFGQGTRLTVV.

The chain carries TRBV6-2 or TRBV6-3 and TRBJ1-2; no firm D call. The CDR3 is made up of 14 amino acids. The V and J ends lost 7 bases and 6 bases respectively, with 18 bases between them. Germline V CDR1 and CDR2: MNHEY, SVGEGT. CDR3 amino acids: CASKPGWVRDGYTF. The CDR3 DNA sequence: TGTGCCAGCAAACCGGGATGGGTTCGCGATGGCTACACCTTC.